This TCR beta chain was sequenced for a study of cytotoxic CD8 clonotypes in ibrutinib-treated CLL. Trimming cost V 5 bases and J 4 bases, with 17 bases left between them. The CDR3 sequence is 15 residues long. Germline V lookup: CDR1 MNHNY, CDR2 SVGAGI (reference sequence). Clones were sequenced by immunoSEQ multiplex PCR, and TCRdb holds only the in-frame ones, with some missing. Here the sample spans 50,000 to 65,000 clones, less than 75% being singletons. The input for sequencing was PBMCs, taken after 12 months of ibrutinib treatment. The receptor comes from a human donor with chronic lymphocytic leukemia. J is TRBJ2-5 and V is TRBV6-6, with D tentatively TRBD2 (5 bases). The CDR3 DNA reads TGTGCCAGCAGTCCGCCGGGCCCCGGAGGAGAGACCCAGTACTTC. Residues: CASSPPGPGGETQYF.